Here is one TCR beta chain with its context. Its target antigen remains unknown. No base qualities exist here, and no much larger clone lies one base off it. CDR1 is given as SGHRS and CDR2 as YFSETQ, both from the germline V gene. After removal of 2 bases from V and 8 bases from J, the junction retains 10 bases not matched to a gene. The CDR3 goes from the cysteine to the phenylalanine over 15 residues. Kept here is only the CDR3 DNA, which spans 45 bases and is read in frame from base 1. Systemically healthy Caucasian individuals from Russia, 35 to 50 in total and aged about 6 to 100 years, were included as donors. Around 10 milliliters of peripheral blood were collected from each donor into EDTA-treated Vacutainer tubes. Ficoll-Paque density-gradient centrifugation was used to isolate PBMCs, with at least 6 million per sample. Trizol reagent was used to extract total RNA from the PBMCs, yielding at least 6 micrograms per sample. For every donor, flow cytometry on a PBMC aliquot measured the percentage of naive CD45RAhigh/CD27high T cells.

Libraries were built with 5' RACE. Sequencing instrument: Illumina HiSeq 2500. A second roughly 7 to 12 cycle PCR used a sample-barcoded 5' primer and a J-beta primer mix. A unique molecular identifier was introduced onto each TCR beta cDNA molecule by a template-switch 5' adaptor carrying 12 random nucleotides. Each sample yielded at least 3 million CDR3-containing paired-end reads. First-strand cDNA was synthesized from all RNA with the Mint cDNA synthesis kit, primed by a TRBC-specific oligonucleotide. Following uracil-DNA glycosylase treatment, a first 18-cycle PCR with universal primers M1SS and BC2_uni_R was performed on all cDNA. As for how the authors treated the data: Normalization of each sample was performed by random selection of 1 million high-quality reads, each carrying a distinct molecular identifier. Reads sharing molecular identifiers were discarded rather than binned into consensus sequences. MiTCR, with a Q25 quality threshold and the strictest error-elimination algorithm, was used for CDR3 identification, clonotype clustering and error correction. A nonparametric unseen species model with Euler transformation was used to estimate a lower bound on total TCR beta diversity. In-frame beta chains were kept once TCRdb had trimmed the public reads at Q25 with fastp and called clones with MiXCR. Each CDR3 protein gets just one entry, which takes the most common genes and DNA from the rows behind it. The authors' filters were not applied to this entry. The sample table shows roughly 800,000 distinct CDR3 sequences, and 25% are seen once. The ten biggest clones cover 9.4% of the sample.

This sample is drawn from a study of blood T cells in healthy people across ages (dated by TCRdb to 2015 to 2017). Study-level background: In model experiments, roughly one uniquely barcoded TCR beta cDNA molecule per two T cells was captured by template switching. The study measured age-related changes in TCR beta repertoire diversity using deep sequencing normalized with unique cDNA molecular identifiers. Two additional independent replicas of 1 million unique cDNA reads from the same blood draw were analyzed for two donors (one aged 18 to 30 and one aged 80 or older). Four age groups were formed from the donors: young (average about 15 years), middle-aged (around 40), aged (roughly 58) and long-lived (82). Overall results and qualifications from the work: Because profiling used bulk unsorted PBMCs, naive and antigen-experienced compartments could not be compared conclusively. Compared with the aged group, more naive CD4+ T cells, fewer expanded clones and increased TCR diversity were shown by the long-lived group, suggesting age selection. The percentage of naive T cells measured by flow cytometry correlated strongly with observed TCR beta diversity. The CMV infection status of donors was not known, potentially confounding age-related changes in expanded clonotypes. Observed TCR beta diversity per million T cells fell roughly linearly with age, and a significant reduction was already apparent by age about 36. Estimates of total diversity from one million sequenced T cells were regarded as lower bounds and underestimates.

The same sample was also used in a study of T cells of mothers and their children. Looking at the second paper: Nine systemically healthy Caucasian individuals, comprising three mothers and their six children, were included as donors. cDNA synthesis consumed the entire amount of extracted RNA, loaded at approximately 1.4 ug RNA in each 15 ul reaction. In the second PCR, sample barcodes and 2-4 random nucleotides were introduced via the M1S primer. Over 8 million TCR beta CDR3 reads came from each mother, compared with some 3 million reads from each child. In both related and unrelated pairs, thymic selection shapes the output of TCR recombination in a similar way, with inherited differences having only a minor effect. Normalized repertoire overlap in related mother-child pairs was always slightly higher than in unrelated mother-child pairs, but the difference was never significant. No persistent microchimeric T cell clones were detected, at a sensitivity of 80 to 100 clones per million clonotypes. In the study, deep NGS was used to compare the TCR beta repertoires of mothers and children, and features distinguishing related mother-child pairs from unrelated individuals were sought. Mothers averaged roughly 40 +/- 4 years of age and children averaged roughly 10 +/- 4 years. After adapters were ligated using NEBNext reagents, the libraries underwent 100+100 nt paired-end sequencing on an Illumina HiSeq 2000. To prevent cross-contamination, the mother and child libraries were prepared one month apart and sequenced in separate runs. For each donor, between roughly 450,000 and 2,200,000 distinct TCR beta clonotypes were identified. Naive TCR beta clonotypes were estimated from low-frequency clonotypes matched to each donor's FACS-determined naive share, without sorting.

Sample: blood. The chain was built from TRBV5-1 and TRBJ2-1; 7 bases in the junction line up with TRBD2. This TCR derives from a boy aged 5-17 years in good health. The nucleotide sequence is TGCGCCAGCAGCTTTTCGTGGGAGGGCCTGGATGAGCAGTTCTTC. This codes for CASSFSWEGLDEQFF.